The T cell receptor beta chain under discussion was sequenced for a study of T cell responses to AZD1222 COVID-19 vaccine. Study observations and caveats: White British people made up most donors, females outnumbered males, and clonal diversity was possibly underestimated. Of spike-specific TCRs, nearly half reportedly target regions left unmutated in variants.

Details on this clone: Its antigen is currently unknown.

Sequenced by immunoSEQ multiplex PCR; TCRdb stores in-frame clones only, minus some. Among 100,000 or so clones listed, roughly 85% were seen once. Looked up from germline, CDR1 is SGHTA and CDR2 is FQGNSA. The length of the CDR3 is 16 residues. Trimming shortened V by 4 bases and J by 2 bases, and 18 bases separated the two germline ends. The receptor was derived from an adult in good health. This rearrangement joins TRBV7-2 to TRBJ2-7; D ambiguous. The starting material was peripheral blood, obtained on day 0 of AZD1222 vaccination. This CDR3 reads CASSSARPDGTYEQYF. The CDR3 bases are TGTGCCAGCAGCTCCGCAAGGCCCGACGGAACCTACGAGCAGTACTTC.